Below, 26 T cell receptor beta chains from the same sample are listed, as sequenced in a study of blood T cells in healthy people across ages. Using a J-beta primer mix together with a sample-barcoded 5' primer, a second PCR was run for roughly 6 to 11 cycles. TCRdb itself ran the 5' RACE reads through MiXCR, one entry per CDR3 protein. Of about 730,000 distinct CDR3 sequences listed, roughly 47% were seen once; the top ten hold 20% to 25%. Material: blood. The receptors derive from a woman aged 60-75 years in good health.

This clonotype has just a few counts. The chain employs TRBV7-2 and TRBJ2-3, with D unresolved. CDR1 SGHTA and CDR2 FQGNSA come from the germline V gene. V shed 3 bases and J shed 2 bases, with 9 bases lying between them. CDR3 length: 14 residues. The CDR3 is CASSFQPSTDTQYF. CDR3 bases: TGTGCCAGCAGCTTTCAACCCTCCACAGATACGCAGTATTTT.

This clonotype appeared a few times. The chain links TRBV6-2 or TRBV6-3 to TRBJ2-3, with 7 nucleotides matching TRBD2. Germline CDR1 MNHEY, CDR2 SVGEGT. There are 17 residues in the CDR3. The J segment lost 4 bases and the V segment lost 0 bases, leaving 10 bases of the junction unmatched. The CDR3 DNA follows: TGTGCCAGCAGTTACTCGATTTGGGCGGGAGTACCAGATACGCAGTATTTT. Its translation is CASSYSIWAGVPDTQYF.

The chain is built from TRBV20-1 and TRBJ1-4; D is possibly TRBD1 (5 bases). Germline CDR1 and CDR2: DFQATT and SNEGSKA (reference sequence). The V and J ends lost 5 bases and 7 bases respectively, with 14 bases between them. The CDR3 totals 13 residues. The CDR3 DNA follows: TGCAGTGCTTGGACGGTTAGGGGTGAAAAACTGTTTTTT. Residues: CSAWTVRGEKLFF.

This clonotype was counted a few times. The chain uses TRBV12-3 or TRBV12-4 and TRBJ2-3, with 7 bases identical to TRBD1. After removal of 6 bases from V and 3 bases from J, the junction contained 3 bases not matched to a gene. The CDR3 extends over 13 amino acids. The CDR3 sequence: CASRPTGTDTQYF. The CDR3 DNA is TGTGCCAGCAGACCGACAGGGACAGATACGCAGTATTTT.

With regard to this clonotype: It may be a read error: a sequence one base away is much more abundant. Here the CDR3 DNA reads TGTGTCAGCAGCTTGGTGACAGGGAGGGACGAGCAGTACTTC. Its protein product is CVSSLVTGRDEQYF. V gene TRBV7-9 combines with J gene TRBJ2-7, with D perhaps given as TRBD1 or TRBD2 (7 bases each). CDR3 size: 14 residues. CDR1 and CDR2 from the germline V gene are SEHNR and FQNEAQ (reference sequence).

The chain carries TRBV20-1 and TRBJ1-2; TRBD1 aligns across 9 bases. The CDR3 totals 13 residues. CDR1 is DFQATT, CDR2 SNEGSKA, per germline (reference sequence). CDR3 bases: TGCAGCACCGGGACAGGGAGTAACTATGGCTACACCTTC. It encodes CSTGTGSNYGYTF.

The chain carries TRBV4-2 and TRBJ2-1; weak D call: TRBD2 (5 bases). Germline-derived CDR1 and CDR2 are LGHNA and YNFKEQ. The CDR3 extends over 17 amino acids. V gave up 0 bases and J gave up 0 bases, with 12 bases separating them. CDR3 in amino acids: CASSQEGAESSYNEQFF. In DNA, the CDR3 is TGTGCCAGCAGCCAAGAAGGAGCGGAGAGCTCCTACAATGAGCAGTTCTTC.

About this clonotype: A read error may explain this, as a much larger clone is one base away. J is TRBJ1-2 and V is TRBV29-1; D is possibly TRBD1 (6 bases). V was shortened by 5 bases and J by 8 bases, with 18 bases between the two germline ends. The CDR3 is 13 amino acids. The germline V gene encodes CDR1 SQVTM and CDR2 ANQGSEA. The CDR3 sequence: CSVRPGHESGYTF. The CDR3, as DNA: TGCAGCGTTCGACCGGGACACGAGTCGGGCTACACCTTC.

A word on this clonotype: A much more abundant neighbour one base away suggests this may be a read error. CDR3 amino acids: CTSSPRQGGQETQYF. Here the CDR3 DNA reads TGTACCAGCAGTCCGCGACAGGGGGGACAAGAGACCCAGTACTTC. The chain combines TRBV12-3 or TRBV12-4 with TRBJ2-5; 9 nucleotides agree with TRBD1. CDR3 length: 15 residues.

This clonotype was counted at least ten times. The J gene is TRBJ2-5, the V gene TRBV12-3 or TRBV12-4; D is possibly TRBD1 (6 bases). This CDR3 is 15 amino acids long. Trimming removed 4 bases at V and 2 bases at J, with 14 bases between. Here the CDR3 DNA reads TGTGCCAGCAGTTCAGGACAGTGGGGACAAGAGACCCAGTACTTC. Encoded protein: CASSSGQWGQETQYF.

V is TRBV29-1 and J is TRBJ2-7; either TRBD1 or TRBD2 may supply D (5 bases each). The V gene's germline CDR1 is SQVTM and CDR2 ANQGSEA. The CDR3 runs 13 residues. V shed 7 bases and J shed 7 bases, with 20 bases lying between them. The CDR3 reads CSGDGAVGNEQYF. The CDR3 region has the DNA TGCAGCGGTGACGGGGCGGTTGGCAATGAGCAGTACTTC.

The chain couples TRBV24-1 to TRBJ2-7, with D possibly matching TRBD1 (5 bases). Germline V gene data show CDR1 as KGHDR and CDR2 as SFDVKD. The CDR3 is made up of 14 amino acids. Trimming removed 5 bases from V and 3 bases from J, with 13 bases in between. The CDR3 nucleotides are TGTGCCACCAGTGGTAAAGGGGCGGACTACGAGCAGTACTTC. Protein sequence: CATSGKGADYEQYF.

The CDR3 DNA sequence: TGTGCCAGCAGCTTATGGGCGGGGGGCCTGTACAATGAGCAGTTCTTC. Translating it yields CASSLWAGGLYNEQFF. The V gene is TRBV7-3, the J gene TRBJ2-1; the match to TRBD2 covers 8 bases. With 2 bases clipped from V and 4 bases from J, the junction kept 7 bases outside the gene matches. The CDR3 consists of 16 residues. Germline CDR1 SGHTA, CDR2 FQGTGA.

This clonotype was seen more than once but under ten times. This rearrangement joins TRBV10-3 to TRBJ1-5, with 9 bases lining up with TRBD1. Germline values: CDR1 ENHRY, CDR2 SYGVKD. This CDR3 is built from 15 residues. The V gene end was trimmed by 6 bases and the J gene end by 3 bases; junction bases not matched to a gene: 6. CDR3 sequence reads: CAISIGQGINQPQHF. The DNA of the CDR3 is TGTGCCATCAGCATAGGACAGGGGATCAATCAGCCCCAGCATTTT.

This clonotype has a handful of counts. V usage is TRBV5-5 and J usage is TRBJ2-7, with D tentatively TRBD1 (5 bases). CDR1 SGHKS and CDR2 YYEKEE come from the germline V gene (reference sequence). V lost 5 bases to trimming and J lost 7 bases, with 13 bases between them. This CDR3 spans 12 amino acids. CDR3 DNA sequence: TGTGCCAGCAGGCAGGGTGGCAATGAGCAGTACTTC. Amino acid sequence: CASRQGGNEQYF.

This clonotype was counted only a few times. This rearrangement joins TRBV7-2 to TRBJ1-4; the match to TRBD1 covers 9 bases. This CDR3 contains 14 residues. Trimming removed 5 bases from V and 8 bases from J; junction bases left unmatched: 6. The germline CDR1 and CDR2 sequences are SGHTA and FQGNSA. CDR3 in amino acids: CASSAQGAGEKLFF. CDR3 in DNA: TGTGCCAGCAGCGCACAGGGGGCGGGAGAAAAACTGTTTTTT.

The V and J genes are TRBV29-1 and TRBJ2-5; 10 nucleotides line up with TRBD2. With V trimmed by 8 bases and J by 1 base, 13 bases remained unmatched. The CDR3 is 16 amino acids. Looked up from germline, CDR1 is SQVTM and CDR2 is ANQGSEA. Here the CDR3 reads CSSSGASGGFQETQYF. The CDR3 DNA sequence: TGCAGCTCCTCCGGAGCTAGCGGGGGATTCCAAGAGACCCAGTACTTC.

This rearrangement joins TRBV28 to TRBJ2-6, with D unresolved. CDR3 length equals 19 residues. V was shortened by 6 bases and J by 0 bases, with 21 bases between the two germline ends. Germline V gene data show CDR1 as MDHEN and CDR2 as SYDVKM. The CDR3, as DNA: TGTGCCAGCAGGTGGACGAGGCAGGATGTTGGCTCTGGGGCCAACGTCCTGACTTTC. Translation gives CASRWTRQDVGSGANVLTF. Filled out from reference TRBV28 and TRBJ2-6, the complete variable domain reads DVKVTQSSRYLVKRTGEKVFLECVQDMDHENMFWYRQDPGLGLRLIYFSYDVKMKEKGDIPEGYSVSREKKERFSLILESASTNQTSMYLCASRWTRQDVGSGANVLTFGAGSRLTVL.

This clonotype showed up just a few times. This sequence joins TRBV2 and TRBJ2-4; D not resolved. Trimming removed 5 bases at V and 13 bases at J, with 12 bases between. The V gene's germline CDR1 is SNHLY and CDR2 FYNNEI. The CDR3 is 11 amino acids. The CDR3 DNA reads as TGTGCCAGCAGTCCCCTTAAAGAGCAGTACTTC. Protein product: CASSPLKEQYF.

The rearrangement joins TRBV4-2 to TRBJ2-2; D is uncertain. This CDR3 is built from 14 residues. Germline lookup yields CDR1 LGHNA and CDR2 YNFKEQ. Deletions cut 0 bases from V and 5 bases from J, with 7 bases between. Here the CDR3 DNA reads TGTGCCAGCAGCCAAGATTTGGAGACCGGGGAGCTGTTTTTT. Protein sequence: CASSQDLETGELFF.

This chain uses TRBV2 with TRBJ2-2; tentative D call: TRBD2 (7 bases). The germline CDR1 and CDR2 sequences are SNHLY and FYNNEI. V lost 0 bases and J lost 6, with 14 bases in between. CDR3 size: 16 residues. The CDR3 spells CASSEAQRGRAGELFF. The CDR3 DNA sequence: TGTGCCAGCAGTGAAGCGCAAAGGGGGAGGGCCGGGGAGCTGTTTTTT.

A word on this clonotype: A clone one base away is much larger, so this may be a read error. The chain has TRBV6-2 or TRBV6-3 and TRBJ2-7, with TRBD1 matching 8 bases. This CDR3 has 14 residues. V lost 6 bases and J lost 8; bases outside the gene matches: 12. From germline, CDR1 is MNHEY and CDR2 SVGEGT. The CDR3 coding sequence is TGTGCCAGCAGCGTCGACAGGGGTGGCAACAAGCAGTACTTC. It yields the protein CASSVDRGGNKQYF.

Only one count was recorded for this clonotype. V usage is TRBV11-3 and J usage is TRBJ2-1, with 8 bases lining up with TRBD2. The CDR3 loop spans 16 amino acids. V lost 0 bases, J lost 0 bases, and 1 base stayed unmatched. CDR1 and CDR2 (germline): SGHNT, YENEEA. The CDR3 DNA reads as TGTGCCAGCAGCTTAGACGGGACTAGCTCCTACAATGAGCAGTTCTTC. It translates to CASSLDGTSSYNEQFF.

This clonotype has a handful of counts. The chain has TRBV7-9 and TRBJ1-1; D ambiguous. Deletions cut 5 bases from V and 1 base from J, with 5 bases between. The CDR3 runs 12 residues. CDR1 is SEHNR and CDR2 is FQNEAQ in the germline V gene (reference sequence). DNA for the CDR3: TGTGCCAGCAGCCCACAGAACACTGAAGCTTTCTTT. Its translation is CASSPQNTEAFF.

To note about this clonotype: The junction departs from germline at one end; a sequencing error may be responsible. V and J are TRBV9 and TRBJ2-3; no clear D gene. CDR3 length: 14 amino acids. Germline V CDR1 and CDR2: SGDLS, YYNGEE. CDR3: CASSGLSSTDTQYF. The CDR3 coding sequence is TGTGCCAGCAGCGGCCTAAGTAGCACCGATACGCAGTATTTT.

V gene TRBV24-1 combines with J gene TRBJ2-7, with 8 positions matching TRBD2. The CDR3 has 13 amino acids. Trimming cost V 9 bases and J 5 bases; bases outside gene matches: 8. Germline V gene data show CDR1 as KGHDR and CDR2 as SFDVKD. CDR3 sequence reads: CATESGSSDEQYF. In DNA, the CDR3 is TGTGCCACCGAGAGCGGGAGTAGCGACGAGCAGTACTTC.